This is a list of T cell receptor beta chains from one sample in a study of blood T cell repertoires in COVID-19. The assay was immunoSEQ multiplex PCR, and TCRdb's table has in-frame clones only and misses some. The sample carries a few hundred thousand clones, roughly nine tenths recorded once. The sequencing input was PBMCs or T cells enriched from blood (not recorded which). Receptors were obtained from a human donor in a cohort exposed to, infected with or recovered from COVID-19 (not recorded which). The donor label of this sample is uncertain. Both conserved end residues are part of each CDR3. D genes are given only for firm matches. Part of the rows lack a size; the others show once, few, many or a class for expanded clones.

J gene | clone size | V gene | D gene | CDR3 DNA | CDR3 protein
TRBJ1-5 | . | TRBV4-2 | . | TGTGCCAGCAGCCAAGCACGGGGGGAGGATCAGCCCCAGCATTTT | CASSQARGEDQPQHF
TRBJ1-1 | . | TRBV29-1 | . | TGCAGCGTTGGCGCGATGAACACTGAAGCTTTCTTT | CSVGAMNTEAFF
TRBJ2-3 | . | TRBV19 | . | TGTGCCAGTAGTATAGCCGGGGGTCTTGGCACAGATACGCAGTATTTT | CASSIAGGLGTDTQYF
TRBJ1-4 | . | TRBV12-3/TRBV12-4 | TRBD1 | TGTGCCAGCAGTCGACAGGGTCAAAAACTGTTTTTT | CASSRQGQKLFF
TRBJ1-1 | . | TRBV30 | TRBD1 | TGTGCCTGCGAAACCGGGACAGGGAACACTGAAGCTTTCTTT | CACETGTGNTEAFF
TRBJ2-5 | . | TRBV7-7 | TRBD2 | TGTGCCAGCAGCTTAGAGTACAGCGGGGGGGCGGAGACCCAGTACTTC | CASSLEYSGGAETQYF
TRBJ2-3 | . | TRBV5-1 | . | TGCGCCAGCAGCCCTGGGGTAGCGGTAGATACGCAGTATTTT | CASSPGVAVDTQYF
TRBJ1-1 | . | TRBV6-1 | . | TGTGCCAGCAGTGATGCGGAGGGAAGCTGGACTGAAGCTTTCTTT | CASSDAEGSWTEAFF
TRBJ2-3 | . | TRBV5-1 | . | TGCGCCAGCAGCTTGGACAGGGATACGCAGTATTTT | CASSLDRDTQYF
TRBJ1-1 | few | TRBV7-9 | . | TGTGCCAGCAGCTTATCTTCGAGGGGGTCTGAAGCTTTCTTT | CASSLSSRGSEAFF
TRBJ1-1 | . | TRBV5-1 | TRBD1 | TGCGCCAGCAGCGTCGGACAGGACACTGAAGCTTTCTTT | CASSVGQDTEAFF
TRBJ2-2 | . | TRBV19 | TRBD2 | TGTGCCAGTACTCTCCTAGCGGGGGTCCAAACCGGCGGGGAGCTGTTTTTT | CASTLLAGVQTGGELFF
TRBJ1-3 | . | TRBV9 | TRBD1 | TGTGCCAGCAGCACTCCGACAGGGAGTTTCGGCACCATATATTTT | CASSTPTGSFGTIYF
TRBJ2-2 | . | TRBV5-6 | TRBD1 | TGTGCCAGCAGCTTTGCTGGGACAGCGACCGGGGAGCTGTTTTTT | CASSFAGTATGELFF
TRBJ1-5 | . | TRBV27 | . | TGTGCCAGCAGTTTCGCGGGGATCAATCAGCCCCAGCATTTT | CASSFAGINQPQHF
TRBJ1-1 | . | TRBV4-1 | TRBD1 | TGCGCCAGCAGCCAATTCGGACAGGGACGGATGAACACTGAAGCTTTCTTT | CASSQFGQGRMNTEAFF
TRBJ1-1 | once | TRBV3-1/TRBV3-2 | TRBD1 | TGTGCCAGCAGCCAAGCCCCACAGGGGGCCTTATTGAACACTGAAGCTTTCTTT | CASSQAPQGALLNTEAFF
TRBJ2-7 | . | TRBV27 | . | TGTGCCAGTAAACGTGACAACTCCTACGAGCAGTACTTC | CASKRDNSYEQYF
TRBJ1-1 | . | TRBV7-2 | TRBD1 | TGTGCCAGCAGCTTTGGGACAGCTCTGGGCACTGAAGCTTTCTTT | CASSFGTALGTEAFF
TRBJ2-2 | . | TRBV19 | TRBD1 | TGTGCCAGTAGTATAAGACAGGGGAACACCGGGGAGCTGTTTTTT | CASSIRQGNTGELFF
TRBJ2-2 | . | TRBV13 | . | TGTGCCAGCAGCCCCCGCGGGGTCACCGGGGAGCTGTTTTTT | CASSPRGVTGELFF
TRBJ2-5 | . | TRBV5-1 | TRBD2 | TGCGCCAGCAGCTTGGAGCGGGGGTTTCAAGAGACCCAGTACTTC | CASSLERGFQETQYF
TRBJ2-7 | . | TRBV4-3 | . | TGCGCCAGCAGCCAAGATCTGGGCAGGGACTTTTACGAGCAGTACTTC | CASSQDLGRDFYEQYF
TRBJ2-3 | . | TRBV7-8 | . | TGTGCCAGCAGACGATTTGACAGCTTCACAGATACGCAGTATTTT | CASRRFDSFTDTQYF
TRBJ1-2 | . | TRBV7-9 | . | TGTGCCAGCAGTGTCGGGCAGGGGTATGGCTACACCTTC | CASSVGQGYGYTF
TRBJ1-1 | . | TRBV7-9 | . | TGTGCCAGCAGCCTCTCGAGGAACACTGAAGCTTTCTTT | CASSLSRNTEAFF
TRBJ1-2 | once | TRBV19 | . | TGTGCCAGTAGTATGGGGCAGATCTATGGCTACACCTTC | CASSMGQIYGYTF
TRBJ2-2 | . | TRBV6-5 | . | TGTGCCAGCAGGAATGGACAGAACACCGGGGAGCTGTTTTTT | CASRNGQNTGELFF
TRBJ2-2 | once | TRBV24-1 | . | TGTGCCACCAGCCGACCCGGGACTGACACCGGGGAGCTGTTTTTT | CATSRPGTDTGELFF
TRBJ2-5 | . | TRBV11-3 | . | TGTGCCAGCAGCTTATTTGGACAGCAAGAGACCCAGTACTTC | CASSLFGQQETQYF
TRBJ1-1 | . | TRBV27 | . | TGTGCCAGCAGTTTATATGGACACGCGAACACTGAAGCTTTCTTT | CASSLYGHANTEAFF